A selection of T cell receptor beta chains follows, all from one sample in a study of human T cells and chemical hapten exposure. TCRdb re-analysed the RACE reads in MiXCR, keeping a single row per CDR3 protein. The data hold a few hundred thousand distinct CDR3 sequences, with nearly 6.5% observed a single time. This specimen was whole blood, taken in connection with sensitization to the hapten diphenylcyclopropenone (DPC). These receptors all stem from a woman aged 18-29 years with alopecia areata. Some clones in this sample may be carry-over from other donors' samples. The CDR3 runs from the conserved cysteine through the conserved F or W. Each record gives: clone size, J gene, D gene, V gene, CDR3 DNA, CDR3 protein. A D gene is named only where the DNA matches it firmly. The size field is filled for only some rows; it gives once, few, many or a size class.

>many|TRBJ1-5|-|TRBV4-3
TGCGCCAGCAGCCAAGAGTCCCGCAATCAGCCCCAGCATTTT
CASSQESRNQPQHF
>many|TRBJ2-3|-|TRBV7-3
TGTGCCAGCAGCTCAAAAGAGGGGGCAGATACGCAGTATTTT
CASSSKEGADTQYF
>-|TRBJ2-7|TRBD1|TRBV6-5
TGTGCCAGCAGTTACTCAACGACAGGGAGCTCCTACGAGCAGTACTTC
CASSYSTTGSSYEQYF
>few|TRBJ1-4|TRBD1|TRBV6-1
TGTGCCAGCAGGACCGGGACAGGGAGCGAAAAACTGTTTTTT
CASRTGTGSEKLFF
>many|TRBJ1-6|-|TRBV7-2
TGTGCCAGCAGCCAAAGCCCACGGGAATATAATTCACCCCTCCACTTT
CASSQSPREYNSPLHF
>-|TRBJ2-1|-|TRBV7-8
TGTGCCAGCAACATAGGTACGTGGAGGTCCTACAATGAGCAGTTCTTC
CASNIGTWRSYNEQFF
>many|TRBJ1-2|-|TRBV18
TGTGCCAGCTGTCCACCGGGGGACTATGGCTACACCTTC
CASCPPGDYGYTF
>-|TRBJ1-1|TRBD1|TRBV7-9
TGTGCCAGCAGCTTAGTAACAGGGGGTCCGAACACTGAAGCTTTCTTT
CASSLVTGGPNTEAFF
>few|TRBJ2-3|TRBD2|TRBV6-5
TGTGCCAGCACCCAGGGACTAAAGCAGTATTTT
CASTQGLKQYF
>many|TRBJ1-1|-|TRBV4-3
TGCGCCAGCAGCCAAGATAACGGATTAAACACTGAAGCTTTCTTT
CASSQDNGLNTEAFF
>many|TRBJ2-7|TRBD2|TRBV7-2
TGTGCCAGCAGCGCCTCTAGCGGGGCGACCGAGCAGTACTTC
CASSASSGATEQYF
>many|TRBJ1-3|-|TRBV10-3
TGTGCCATCACCGCTGGAAACACCATATATTTT
CAITAGNTIYF
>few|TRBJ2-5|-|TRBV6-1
TGTGCCTCTACAGGGAAAAAAGAGACCCAGTACTTC
CASTGKKETQYF
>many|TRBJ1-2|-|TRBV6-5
TGTGCCAGCTCTGCAGGGTTTATAGGCTACACCTTC
CASSAGFIGYTF
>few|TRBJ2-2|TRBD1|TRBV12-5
TGTGCTGGTGGTTCCCGGACAGGGACAGAGGGGGAGCTGTTTTTT
CAGGSRTGTEGELFF
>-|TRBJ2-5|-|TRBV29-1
TGCAGCGTGCTGGGGACGTACCAAGAGACCCAGTACTTC
CSVLGTYQETQYF
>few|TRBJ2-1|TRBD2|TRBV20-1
TGCAGTGCTAGAGATCACGGGGGGGCATTCGATGAGCAGTTCTTC
CSARDHGGAFDEQFF
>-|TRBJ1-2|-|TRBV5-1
TGCGCCAGCAGCTTGGCCGGATCTAACTATGGCTACACCTTC
CASSLAGSNYGYTF
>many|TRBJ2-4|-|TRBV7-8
TGTGCCAGCAGCTCCCGAGCGCTAGGGCTCGGGGCCAAAAACATTCAGTACTTC
CASSSRALGLGAKNIQYF
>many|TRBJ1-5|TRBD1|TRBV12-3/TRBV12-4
TGTGCCAGCACAGGGGGTGACTCGCAGCCCCAGCATTTT
CASTGGDSQPQHF
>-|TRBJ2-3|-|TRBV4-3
TGCGCCAGCAGCCAAGAGGGATTAGGCAGAAGCACAGATACGCAGTATTTT
CASSQEGLGRSTDTQYF
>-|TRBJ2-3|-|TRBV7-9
TGTGCCAGCAGCTGGGAAAGGAGGGACGGAGTAAGAGCAGATACGCAGTATTTT
CASSWERRDGVRADTQYF
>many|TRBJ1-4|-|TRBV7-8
TGTGCCAGCACATCCCCCGGGACCGCTAATGAAAAACTGTTTTTT
CASTSPGTANEKLFF
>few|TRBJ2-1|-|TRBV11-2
TGTGCCAGCAGCCCCCAAAGTGGGAATGAGCAGTTCTTC
CASSPQSGNEQFF
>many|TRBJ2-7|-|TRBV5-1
TGCGCCAGCAGCCCGGACAGTGGCGACGAGCAGTACTTC
CASSPDSGDEQYF
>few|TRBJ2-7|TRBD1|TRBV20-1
TGCAGTGCTGCCCCGACAGGGGGCGAAAGGAACGAGCAGTACTTC
CSAAPTGGERNEQYF
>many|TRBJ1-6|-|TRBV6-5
TGTGCCAGCAGTTACGGGGACTCCAGCTCCTATAATTCACCCCTCCACTTT
CASSYGDSSSYNSPLHF
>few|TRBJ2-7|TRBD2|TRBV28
TGTGCCAGCAGTTTAGGGGGAGGGCACACTATCTCCTACGAGCAGTACTTC
CASSLGGGHTISYEQYF
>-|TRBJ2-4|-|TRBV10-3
TGTGCCATCAGTGAACATAGACTCCAAAACATTCAGTACTTC
CAISEHRLQNIQYF
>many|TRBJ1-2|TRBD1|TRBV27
TGTGCCAGCAGTTTAAACTTTCCGGGACAGGGAGGAAGCTATGGCTACACCTTC
CASSLNFPGQGGSYGYTF
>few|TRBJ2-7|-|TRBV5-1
TGCGCCAGCAGCTTCCGGCCGTGGGGAGCCGAGCAGTACTTC
CASSFRPWGAEQYF
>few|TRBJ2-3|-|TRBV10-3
TGTGCCATCACTCCCGGGGCGTCAGATACGCAGTATTTT
CAITPGASDTQYF
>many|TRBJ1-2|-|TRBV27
TGTGCCAGCAGTTTATCAGGCAACTATGGCTACACCTTC
CASSLSGNYGYTF
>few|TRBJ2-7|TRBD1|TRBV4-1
TGCGCCAGCAGCCAAGATCACCAGGGGGCAAACGAGCAGTACTTC
CASSQDHQGANEQYF
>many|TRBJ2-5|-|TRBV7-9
TGTGCCAGCAGCTTAGGGGATGGGCTAGCCCGAAGAGAGACCCAGTACTTC
CASSLGDGLARRETQYF
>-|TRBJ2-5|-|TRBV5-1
TGCGCCAGCAGCTTGGGAGGGGGAAACCTCCAAGAGACCCAGTACTTC
CASSLGGGNLQETQYF
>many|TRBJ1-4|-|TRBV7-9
TGTGCCAGCAGCGCCCGACAGGCCTCGAATGAAAAACTGTTTTTT
CASSARQASNEKLFF
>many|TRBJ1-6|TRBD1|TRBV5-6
TGTGCCAGCACCATCGGCCCCGACAGGGCCAATTCACCCCTCCACTTT
CASTIGPDRANSPLHF
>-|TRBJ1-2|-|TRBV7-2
TGTGCCAGCAGCTTAGCGCCGACACTGGATGGCTACACCTTC
CASSLAPTLDGYTF
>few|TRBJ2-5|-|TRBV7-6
TGTGCCAGCAGCTTTCCCCCTTGGGGGGGGCCGGAGACCCAGTACTTC
CASSFPPWGGPETQYF
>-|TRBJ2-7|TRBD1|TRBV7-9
TGTGCCAGCAGCTTCCACGACAGGGGTTACTACGAGCAGTACTTC
CASSFHDRGYYEQYF
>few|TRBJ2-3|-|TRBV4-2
TGTGCCAGCAGCCACGGGGACGGGGATACGCAGTATTTT
CASSHGDGDTQYF
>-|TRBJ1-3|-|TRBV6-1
TGTGCCAGCAGTGGATCAGCTCCTGGAAACACCATATATTTT
CASSGSAPGNTIYF
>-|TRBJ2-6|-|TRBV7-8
TGTGCCAGCAGCTCCTTACGTGTCCTATTCTCTGGGGCCAACGTCCTGACTTTC
CASSSLRVLFSGANVLTF
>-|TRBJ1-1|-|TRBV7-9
TGTGCCAGCAGCTCGAACAGGGAGAAAGACACTGAAGCTTTCTTT
CASSSNREKDTEAFF
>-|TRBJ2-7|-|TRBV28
TGTGCCAGCGGCGGAGATTCTACCTACGAGCAGTACTTC
CASGGDSTYEQYF
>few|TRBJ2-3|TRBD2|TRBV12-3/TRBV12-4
TGTGCCAGCAGTTCCAGCGGGGGGGCCGCAGATACGCAGTATTTT
CASSSSGGAADTQYF
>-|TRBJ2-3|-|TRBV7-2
TGTGCCAGCAGCTCAGGGGGGAAGACCACAGATACGCAGTATTTT
CASSSGGKTTDTQYF
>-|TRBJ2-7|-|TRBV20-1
TGCAGTGCTAGAGATCCGTGGCGCCCCAGCTCCTACGAGCAGTACTTC
CSARDPWRPSSYEQYF
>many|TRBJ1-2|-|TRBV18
TGTGCCAGCTCACCACTGTCAGGAAACTATGGCTACACCTTC
CASSPLSGNYGYTF
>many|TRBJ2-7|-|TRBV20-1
TGCAGTGCTAGAGACAAATGGGGGCTGACCCTTTCCTACGAGCAGTACTTC
CSARDKWGLTLSYEQYF
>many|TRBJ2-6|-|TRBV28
TGTGCCAGCTCCCCGGGGGACATCTTCTCTGGGGCCAACGTCCTGACTTTC
CASSPGDIFSGANVLTF
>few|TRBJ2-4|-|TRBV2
TGTGCCAGCAGTGATGAGTCTACCTCGGCCAAAAACATTCAGTACTTC
CASSDESTSAKNIQYF
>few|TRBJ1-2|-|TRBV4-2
TGTGCCAGCAGCCAAGATCTCGGCCGATGGGACTATGGCTACACCTTC
CASSQDLGRWDYGYTF
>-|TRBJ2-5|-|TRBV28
TGTGCCAGCAGACAGGACGCCGAGACCCAGTACTTC
CASRQDAETQYF
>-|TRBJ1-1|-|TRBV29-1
TGCAGCGTCGACAGCATGGACACGGGGGAAGCTTTCTTT
CSVDSMDTGEAFF
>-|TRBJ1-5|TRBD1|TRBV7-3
TGTGCCAGCAGCCCCCGGGACAGGGGGATCGATCAGCCCCAGCATTTT
CASSPRDRGIDQPQHF
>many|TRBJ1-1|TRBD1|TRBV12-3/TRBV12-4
TGTGCCAGCAGGGGACAGGGGGGCACTGAAGCTTTCTTT
CASRGQGGTEAFF
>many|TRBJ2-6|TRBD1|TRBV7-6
TGTGCCAGCAGCTTGTCGGGACAGCCCATCTCTGGGGCCAACGTCCTGACTTTC
CASSLSGQPISGANVLTF
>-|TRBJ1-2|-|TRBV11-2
TGTGCCAGCAGCCCAGGGCCGGATGGCTACACCTTC
CASSPGPDGYTF